The 5 T cell receptor beta chains reported below all come from one sample, sequenced in a study of control samples from healthy donors and cancer patients (dated by TCRdb to 2020 to 2022). Receptors were amplified or captured by the immunoSEQ multiplex PCR assay. The immuneACCESS repertoire file appears here via TCRdb, limited to in-frame rearrangements. These files lack a portion of the clones; in checked studies, under half of the deficit traces to unresolved V genes, and the cause of the others is not known. In this sample the table shows roughly 88,000 clones, 80% to 95% of which occur a single time. The ten largest make up roughly 8% of the sample. Sample: blood. The receptors were gathered from a man aged 18 to 30 in good health.

V is TRBV6-2 or TRBV6-3 and J is TRBJ1-5; D is undetermined. Trimming stripped 2 bases from V and 4 bases from J, with 6 bases between. The CDR3 is made up of 13 amino acids. CDR1 and CDR2 from the germline V gene are MNHEY and SVGEGT. CDR3 in amino acids: CASSYKVNQPQHF. The CDR3 DNA reads as TGTGCCAGCAGTTACAAGGTAAATCAGCCCCAGCATTTT.

The chain joins TRBV15 to TRBJ1-1; D remains ambiguous. Per the germline V gene, CDR1 is LNHNV and CDR2 is YYDKDF (reference sequence). The CDR3 consists of 14 residues. The V end lost 8 bases, the J end lost 4 bases, and 17 bases lay between the germline ends. CDR3 sequence (DNA): TGTGCCACCCTCCCGGGTGGTTCCCTCACTGAAGCTTTCTTT. It encodes CATLPGGSLTEAFF. The entire variable domain, with the rest obtained from reference TRBV15 and TRBJ1-1, is as follows: DAMVIQNPRYQVTQFGKPVTLSCSQTLNHNVMYWYQQKSSQAPKLLFHYYDKDFNNEADTPDNFQSRRPNTSFCFLDIRSPGLGDTAMYLCATLPGGSLTEAFFGQGTRLTVV.

The V call is TRBV28, the J call TRBJ1-5; tentative D call: TRBD1 (5 bases). The CDR3 is made up of 15 amino acids. V lost 6 bases and J lost 1, with 13 bases in between. CDR1 is MDHEN, CDR2 SYDVKM, per germline. The CDR3: CASRGPGGSNQPQHF. As DNA, the CDR3 is TGTGCCAGCAGGGGACCCGGGGGGAGCAATCAGCCCCAGCATTTT.

The rearrangement joins TRBV4-3 to TRBJ2-1; TRBD2 matches at 7 bases. The CDR3 loop spans 16 amino acids. Trimming at V came to 0 bases and at J to 2 bases, leaving 4 bases not matched to a gene. The germline V gene has CDR1 LGHNA and CDR2 YSLEER. CDR3 amino acids: CASSQDGGSPYNEQFF. Written as DNA, the CDR3 is TGCGCCAGCAGCCAAGATGGCGGGAGCCCCTACAATGAGCAGTTCTTC.

J is TRBJ2-5 and V is TRBV19; 14 bases agree with TRBD2. V shed 2 bases and J 4 bases; nucleotides not matched to a gene: 6. This CDR3 contains 17 residues. Germline V lookup: CDR1 LNHDA, CDR2 SQIVND (reference sequence). CDR3 sequence reads: CASSITTGLAGAETQYF. The CDR3 DNA reads TGTGCCAGTAGTATAACTACGGGACTAGCGGGGGCAGAGACCCAGTACTTC.